The T cell receptor (beta chain) under discussion was sequenced for a study of blood T cell repertoires in COVID-19. TCRdb's table, derived via immunoSEQ multiplex PCR, lists solely in-frame clones and lacks some. The sample has under 250,000 clones; 70% to 85% are singletons. Each recovered donor of Cohort 3 presented with two negative PCRs, clearance, or symptom resolution. This clone was observed at least ten times. The sample taken for sequencing was PBMCs or T cells enriched from blood (not recorded which). This TCR came from a woman in her fifties or sixties who had recovered from COVID-19.

The chain's CDR3 is CASSLEEQGDLVGFYEQYF. CDR3 nucleotide sequence: TGTGCCAGCAGCTTAGAGGAACAGGGGGACCTTGTGGGCTTCTACGAGCAGTACTTC. The chain carries TRBV11-2 and TRBJ2-7; 8 bases agree with TRBD1. The CDR3 extends over 19 amino acids. V trimming: 0 bases; J trimming: 3 bases; junction bases outside the gene matches: 16. Per germline, CDR1 SGHAT and CDR2 FQNNGV.